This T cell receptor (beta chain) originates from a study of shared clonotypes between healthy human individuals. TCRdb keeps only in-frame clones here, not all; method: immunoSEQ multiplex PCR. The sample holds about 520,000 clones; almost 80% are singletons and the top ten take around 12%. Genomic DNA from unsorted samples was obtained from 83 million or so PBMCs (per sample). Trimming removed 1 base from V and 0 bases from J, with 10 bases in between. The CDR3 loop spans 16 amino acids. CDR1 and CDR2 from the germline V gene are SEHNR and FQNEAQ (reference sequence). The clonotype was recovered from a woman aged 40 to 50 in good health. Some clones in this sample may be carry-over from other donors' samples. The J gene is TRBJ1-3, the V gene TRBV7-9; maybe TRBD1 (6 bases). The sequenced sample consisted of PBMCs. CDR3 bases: TGTGCCAGCAGCTTAGGGACAGCGGCCTCTGGAAACACCATATATTTT. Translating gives CASSLGTAASGNTIYF.